These T cell receptor beta chains were read from a single sample in a study of response to subunit inactivated influenza vaccine. A single record per CDR3 protein comes from TCRdb applying MiXCR to the RT-PCR reads. The repertoire consists of just under 550,000 distinct CDR3 sequences, with 20% to 25% occurring once and the leading ten covering approximately 3%. This sample also appeared in a second study, on T cells expressing NK-cell markers.

The sample in question was CD4+ T cells sorted from PBMCs, obtained 11 to 12 days after vaccination. The receptors stem from a man aged 50-59 years who received an inactivated influenza vaccine. Both conserved end residues are part of each CDR3. A D gene is named only where the DNA matches it firmly. Rows give clone size only sometimes, using once, few, many, or a class for an expanded clone.

>-|TRBV6-1|TRBJ2-2|-|15
CASNKGGRLTGELFF
TGTGCCAGCAATAAGGGAGGCAGACTGACCGGGGAGCTGTTTTTT
>TRBD1|TRBV5-5|TRBJ2-5|-|16
CASIEGDRGLTETQYF
TGTGCCAGCATCGAGGGGGACAGGGGGCTTACAGAGACCCAGTACTTC
>-|TRBV30|TRBJ1-1|few|15
CAWSVGRARDTEAFF
TGTGCCTGGAGTGTAGGGAGGGCCCGGGACACTGAAGCTTTCTTT
>TRBD2|TRBV9|TRBJ2-1|few|15
CASSALAGGSNEQFF
TGTGCCAGCAGCGCGCTAGCGGGAGGGAGCAATGAGCAGTTCTTC
>-|TRBV12-3/TRBV12-4|TRBJ2-5|few|13
CASSLSQMETQYF
TGTGCCAGCAGTTTAAGTCAGATGGAGACCCAGTACTTC
>TRBD1|TRBV24-1|TRBJ2-1|-|17
CATSDGQGMIDYNEQFF
TGTGCCACCAGTGACGGACAGGGCATGATAGACTACAATGAGCAGTTCTTC
>-|TRBV7-2|TRBJ1-1|many|16
CASSLVRAGVNTEAFF
TGTGCCAGCAGCTTAGTCCGTGCAGGTGTGAACACTGAAGCTTTCTTT
>-|TRBV5-1|TRBJ1-4|-|16
CASSLGFRSTNEKLFF
TGCGCCAGCAGCTTGGGCTTTAGATCAACTAATGAAAAACTGTTTTTT
>-|TRBV25-1|TRBJ1-1|few|14
CASSELRGNTEAFF
TGTGCCAGCAGTGAACTAAGGGGTAACACTGAAGCTTTCTTT
>-|TRBV20-1|TRBJ1-4|-|16
CSARVGGFGFDEKLFF
TGCAGTGCTAGAGTTGGGGGTTTCGGATTTGATGAAAAACTGTTTTTT
>TRBD2|TRBV2|TRBJ2-5|few|14
CASNAGGARETQYF
TGTGCCAGCAATGCCGGGGGGGCCCGGGAGACCCAGTACTTC
>TRBD1|TRBV28|TRBJ2-3|-|18
CASSFNKGQGAPRDTQYF
TGTGCCAGCAGTTTCAATAAAGGACAGGGGGCCCCTCGGGATACGCAGTATTTT
>-|TRBV4-1|TRBJ2-2|-|18
CASSRLTAPLGNTGELFF
TGCGCCAGCAGCCGGCTGACGGCCCCCCTGGGTAACACCGGGGAGCTGTTTTTT
>-|TRBV5-1|TRBJ1-6|-|13
CASSSDGNSPLHF
TGCGCCAGCAGCTCAGACGGCAATTCACCCCTCCACTTT
>-|TRBV12-3/TRBV12-4|TRBJ2-7|few|13
CASRIEGSYEQYF
TGTGCCAGCAGGATCGAGGGGTCCTACGAGCAGTACTTC
>TRBD2|TRBV6-1|TRBJ2-7|few|14
CASTGTSGKNEQYF
TGTGCCAGCACCGGGACTAGCGGGAAAAACGAGCAGTACTTC
>-|TRBV6-5|TRBJ2-2|many|11
CASKFTGELFF
TGTGCCAGCAAATTCACCGGGGAGCTGTTTTTT
>-|TRBV10-3|TRBJ1-1|once|12
CAAPKGGLKAFF
TGTGCCGCACCGAAGGGAGGGTTAAAAGCTTTCTTT
>TRBD2|TRBV7-2|TRBJ2-1|-|15
CASSLEAGRKDEQFF
TGTGCCAGCAGCTTAGAAGCGGGAAGAAAAGATGAGCAGTTCTTC
>-|TRBV4-3|TRBJ2-3|-|14
CASSQRRVQDTQYF
TGCGCCAGCAGCCAACGCAGGGTTCAAGATACGCAGTATTTT
>-|TRBV12-3/TRBV12-4|TRBJ1-5|few|15
CASSLRGGGAQPQHF
TGTGCCAGCAGTTTAAGGGGGGGAGGGGCCCAGCCCCAGCATTTT
>TRBD2|TRBV11-1|TRBJ2-7|-|13
CASSLGTSGEQYF
TGTGCCAGCAGCTTAGGGACTAGCGGCGAGCAGTACTTC
>-|TRBV9|TRBJ1-4|few|15
CASSPYVGPNEKLFF
TGTGCCAGCAGCCCCTATGTAGGCCCGAATGAAAAACTGTTTTTT
>-|TRBV5-6|TRBJ2-4|few|15
CASSSAVRAQNIQYF
TGTGCCAGCAGCTCGGCGGTTAGGGCCCAAAACATTCAGTACTTC
>TRBD2|TRBV29-1|TRBJ2-1|few|15
CSVEPHQRDRNEQFF
TGCAGCGTTGAACCCCATCAGCGGGATAGGAATGAGCAGTTCTTC
>-|TRBV4-3|TRBJ1-5|few|19
CASSQEWGQPRGSNQPQHF
TGCGCCAGCAGCCAAGAGTGGGGACAACCAAGGGGGAGCAATCAGCCCCAGCATTTT
>-|TRBV11-2|TRBJ2-3|few|12
CASSLSRNTQYF
TGTGCCAGCAGCTTGTCTAGAAATACGCAGTATTTT
>-|TRBV13|TRBJ1-3|few|16
CASSLGPLGSGNTIYF
TGTGCCAGCAGCTTAGGTCCCCTCGGATCTGGAAACACCATATATTTT
>TRBD1|TRBV20-1|TRBJ2-4|many|13
CSARGRSKNIQYF
TGCAGTGCCAGGGGGCGGTCCAAAAACATTCAGTACTTC
>-|TRBV2|TRBJ2-1|-|14
CASSVSSSYNEQFF
TGTGCCAGCAGTGTTAGTTCTTCCTACAATGAGCAGTTCTTC
>-|TRBV27|TRBJ2-2|few|15
CASSFQGQPTGELFF
TGTGCCAGCAGTTTTCAGGGACAACCCACCGGGGAGCTGTTTTTT
>TRBD2|TRBV20-1|TRBJ2-5|-|15
CSASIRGLGQETQYF
TGCAGTGCTTCCATTCGGGGACTAGGGCAAGAGACCCAGTACTTC
>-|TRBV25-1|TRBJ2-5|-|13
CASGRASTETQYF
TGTGCCAGCGGGCGAGCTAGTACAGAGACCCAGTACTTC
>-|TRBV4-2|TRBJ1-1|-|15
CASSQASRVDTEAFF
TGTGCCAGCAGCCAAGCTAGCAGGGTCGACACTGAAGCTTTCTTT
>-|TRBV5-1|TRBJ1-1|-|13
CASSFRVVTEAFF
TGCGCCAGCAGCTTCAGGGTTGTCACTGAAGCTTTCTTT
>-|TRBV23-1|TRBJ2-2|-|17
CASSPPYGTPNTGELFF
TGCGCCAGCAGTCCCCCTTATGGGACACCGAACACCGGGGAGCTGTTTTTT
>-|TRBV4-1|TRBJ1-1|few|15
CASSQGGGRAKERGF
TGCGCCAGCAGCCAAGGGGGTGGCCGGGCCAAAGAAAGGGGTTTT
>-|TRBV7-9|TRBJ1-4|few|15
CASSLDFHASEKLFF
TGTGCCAGCAGCTTAGATTTCCACGCCTCCGAAAAACTGTTTTTT
>-|TRBV5-4|TRBJ1-1|-|12
CIYNGQNTEAFF
TGTATCTATAATGGGCAGAACACTGAAGCTTTCTTT
>TRBD1|TRBV5-1|TRBJ2-3|-|15
CASSLAGQNTDTQYF
TGCGCCAGCAGCTTGGCGGGACAGAACACAGATACGCAGTATTTT
>TRBD1|TRBV5-1|TRBJ1-1|-|15
CASSSQDRGLTEAFF
TGCGCCAGCAGCTCCCAAGACAGGGGGCTGACTGAAGCTTTCTTT
>TRBD2|TRBV29-1|TRBJ2-5|once|16
CSVGFLAGGLGETQYF
TGCAGCGTGGGGTTCCTAGCGGGGGGACTCGGGGAGACCCAGTACTTC